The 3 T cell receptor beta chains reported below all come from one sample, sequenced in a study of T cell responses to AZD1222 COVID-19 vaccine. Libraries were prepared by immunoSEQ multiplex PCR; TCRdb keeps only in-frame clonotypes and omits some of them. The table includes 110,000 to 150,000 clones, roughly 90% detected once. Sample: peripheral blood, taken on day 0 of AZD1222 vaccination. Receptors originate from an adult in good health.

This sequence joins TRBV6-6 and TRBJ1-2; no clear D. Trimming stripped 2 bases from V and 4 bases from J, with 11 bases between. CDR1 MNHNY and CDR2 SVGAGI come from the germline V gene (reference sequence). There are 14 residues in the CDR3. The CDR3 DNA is TGTGCCAGCAGTTACCCCCCTAGTATCTATGGCTACACCTTC. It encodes CASSYPPSIYGYTF.

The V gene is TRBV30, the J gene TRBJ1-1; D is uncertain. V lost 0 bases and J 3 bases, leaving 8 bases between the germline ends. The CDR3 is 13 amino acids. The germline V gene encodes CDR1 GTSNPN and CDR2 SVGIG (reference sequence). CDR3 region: CAWSVLWDTEAFF. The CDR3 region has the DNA TGTGCCTGGAGTGTACTATGGGACACTGAAGCTTTCTTT.

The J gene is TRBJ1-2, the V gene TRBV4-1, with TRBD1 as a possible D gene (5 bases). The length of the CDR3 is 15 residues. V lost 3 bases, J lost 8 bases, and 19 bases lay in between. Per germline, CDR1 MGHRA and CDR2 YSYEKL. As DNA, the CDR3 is TGCGCCAGCAGCCACCCGGCACGACAGACTGGAGGCTACACCTTC. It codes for CASSHPARQTGGYTF.